Below are 4 T cell receptor beta chains sequenced from a single sample in a study of T cell changes during pregnancy in multiple sclerosis (dated by TCRdb to about 2019). The library relied on the immunoSEQ multiplex PCR assay. TCRdb retrieved this table from immuneACCESS and kept in-frame rearrangements only. Not all clones are present; in checked studies, unresolved V genes account for under half, and no reason is known for the remainder. For this sample there are about 57,000 clones; about 89% appear just once. More than 1.5% of the sample is held by the ten biggest clonotypes. The specimen comprised peripheral blood, sampled after pregnancy. These receptor sequences come from a female donor with multiple sclerosis, enrolled in a pregnancy study.

The rearrangement uses TRBV2 and TRBJ2-2; TRBD1 aligns across 11 bases. This CDR3 is built from 17 residues. Germline V gene lookup returns CDR1 SNHLY and CDR2 FYNNEI. The trim removed 5 bases at V and 3 bases at J, leaving 8 bases unmatched. CDR3 bases: TGTGCCAGCAGTCTGCCGGGACAGGGGGTTGACACCGGGGAGCTGTTTTTT. Translating gives CASSLPGQGVDTGELFF. Full variable domain (remainder filled in from reference TRBV2 and TRBJ2-2): EPEVTQTPSHQVTQMGQEVILRCVPISNHLYFYWYRQILGQKVEFLVSFYNNEISEKSEIFDDQFSVERPDGSNFTLKIRSTKLEDSAMYFCASSLPGQGVDTGELFFGEGSRLTVL.

The chain couples TRBV4-3 to TRBJ2-7; D perhaps matches TRBD1 (6 bases). In germline, CDR1 is LGHNA, CDR2 YSLEER. V lost 1 base and J lost 6, with 13 bases in between. The CDR3 length is 14 residues. CDR3 sequence: CASSQGAWGREQYF. The CDR3 DNA reads TGCGCCAGCAGCCAAGGAGCATGGGGGCGCGAGCAGTACTTC.

The rearrangement uses TRBV28 and TRBJ1-2, with D perhaps matching TRBD1 (6 bases). The germline gives CDR1 MDHEN, CDR2 SYDVKM. CDR3 length equals 14 residues. V was shortened by 5 bases and J by 2 bases, with 12 bases between the two germline ends. The DNA of the CDR3 is TGTGCCAGCAGTCTTACCGGGACAAACTATGGCTACACCTTC. Protein: CASSLTGTNYGYTF.

The chain joins TRBV2 to TRBJ2-3; a possible D gene is TRBD2 (5 bases). CDR1 is SNHLY, CDR2 FYNNEI, per germline. This CDR3 is built from 15 residues. With 3 bases removed from V and 0 bases from J, the gap between germline ends came to 10 bases. CDR3 sequence (DNA): TGTGCCAGCAGTGAGGTAGGACTGAGCACAGATACGCAGTATTTT. This translates into CASSEVGLSTDTQYF.